Below are 27 T cell receptor beta chains sequenced from a single sample in a study of cytomegalovirus exposure and HLA in healthy donors (dated by TCRdb to 2016 to 2017). The library was prepared using the immunoSEQ multiplex PCR assay. The multiplex PCR relied on a mix of 60 forward primers for TCR Vbeta segments and 13 reverse primers for TCR Jbeta segments. Not all clones reach the TCRdb copy of this immuneACCESS table, which keeps in-frame sequences only. Checked studies attribute under half of the gap to unresolved V genes and leave the rest unexplained. In this sample the table shows around 130,000 clones, roughly four fifths of which occur a single time. The top ten constitute about 11% of the sample. The sequenced material came from PBMCs. The receptors shown here come from a male donor in good health and CMV-seropositive.

The chain uses TRBV28 and TRBJ1-4; TRBD1 might be the D (6 bases). Germline V gene data show CDR1 as MDHEN and CDR2 as SYDVKM. The V end was cut by 4 bases, the J end by 5 bases, with 11 bases between. The CDR3 covers 14 residues. The CDR3 loop is CASSSGQQNEKLFF. The DNA for the CDR3 is TGTGCCAGCAGTTCCGGACAGCAGAATGAAAAACTGTTTTTT.

This chain connects TRBV5-4 to TRBJ2-1, with 8 bases matching TRBD2. Trimming removed 4 bases from V and 4 bases from J; junction bases left unmatched: 10. Germline CDR1 reads SGHNT; CDR2 reads YYREEE (reference sequence). CDR3 length: 16 residues. The CDR3 is CASSTAGTRGYNEQFF. CDR3 DNA sequence: TGTGCCAGCAGCACGGCCGGGACTAGGGGTTACAATGAGCAGTTCTTC.

The rearrangement uses TRBV5-1 and TRBJ2-7; the match to TRBD1 covers 7 bases. Germline lookup yields CDR1 SGHRS and CDR2 YFSETQ. CDR3 size: 13 residues. V was clipped by 5 bases and J by 5 bases; unmatched bases: 7. The CDR3, as DNA: TGCGCCAGCAGATCCGGGACAGAACACGAGCAGTACTTC. It specifies CASRSGTEHEQYF.

The chain recombines TRBV10-3 with TRBJ2-6; D possibly corresponds to TRBD2 (6 bases). Deletions cut 6 bases from V and 1 base from J, with 7 bases between. CDR1 ENHRY and CDR2 SYGVKD come from the germline V gene. CDR3 length equals 14 residues. The CDR3 DNA sequence: TGTGCCATCAGCGGGAGATCTGGGGCCAACGTCCTGACTTTC. Translating it yields CAISGRSGANVLTF.

This chain joins TRBV5-1 and TRBJ1-1, with D perhaps matching TRBD1 (5 bases). The CDR3 totals 13 residues. Germline assignment: CDR1 SGHRS and CDR2 YFSETQ. V gave up 6 bases and J gave up 4 bases, with 13 bases separating them. Here the CDR3 reads CASNRAGGTEAFF. In DNA form, the CDR3 reads TGCGCCAGCAATCGGGCCGGGGGCACTGAAGCTTTCTTT. Complete variable domain (other parts from reference TRBV5-1 and TRBJ1-1): KAGVTQTPRYLIKTRGQQVTLSCSPISGHRSVSWYQQTPGQGLQFLFEYFSETQRNKGNFPGRFSGRQFSNSRSEMNVSTLELGDSALYLCASNRAGGTEAFFGQGTRLTVV.

The V gene is TRBV9, the J gene TRBJ2-1, with 10 bases identical to TRBD2. The germline V gene encodes CDR1 SGDLS and CDR2 YYNGEE. This CDR3 has 15 residues. After removal of 0 bases from V and 6 bases from J, the junction contained 3 bases not matched to a gene. The CDR3 region has the DNA TGTGCCAGCAGCGTAGGTCCTAGCGGGAGCAATGAGCAGTTCTTC. Translating gives CASSVGPSGSNEQFF.

This chain uses TRBV27 with TRBJ2-2, with 9 bases fitting TRBD1. CDR1 is MNHEY, CDR2 SMNVEV, per germline (reference sequence). V trimming: 6 bases; J trimming: 5 bases; junction bases outside the gene matches: 13. The CDR3 runs 17 residues. The DNA for the CDR3 is TGTGCCAGCAGCCCGAGATATCCGGGACAGGGTACCGGGGAGCTGTTTTTT. Translated: CASSPRYPGQGTGELFF.

This rearrangement joins TRBV15 to TRBJ1-5; possibly TRBD1 for D (6 bases). Trimming shortened V by 1 base and J by 9 bases, and 10 bases separated the two germline ends. Per the germline V gene, CDR1 is LNHNV and CDR2 is YYDKDF (reference sequence). The CDR3 has 13 amino acids. The DNA for the CDR3 is TGTGCCACCAGCAGAGGGGGGCTTGCGCCCCAGCATTTT. Its translation is CATSRGGLAPQHF.

As to this clone: Germline is not matched at one junction end, which may reflect a read error. The chain employs TRBV9 and TRBJ2-6; D might be TRBD1 (5 bases). CDR3 length: 17 amino acids. Germline V gives CDR1 SGDLS, CDR2 YYNGEE. CDR3 nucleotide sequence: TGTGCCAGCAGTAAAACGGCTCGTCTCTCTGGGGCCAACGGCCTGACTTTC. Its translation: CASSKTARLSGANGLTF. Full variable domain (outside the CDR3, taken from reference TRBV9 and TRBJ2-6): DSGVTQTPKHLITATGQRVTLRCSPRSGDLSVYWYQQSLDQGLQFLIQYYNGEERAKGNILERFSAQQFPDLHSELNLSSLELGDSALYFCASSKTARLSGANGLTFGAGSRLTVL.

This clone was seen a handful of times. The chain uses TRBV11-1 and TRBJ2-1; weak D call: TRBD2 (5 bases). CDR3 length: 16 amino acids. Trimming removed 3 bases at V and 11 bases at J, with 23 bases between. Germline CDR1 SGHAT, CDR2 FQDESV (reference sequence). The chain's CDR3 is CASSLERVPFLKKQFF. Here the CDR3 DNA reads TGTGCCAGCAGCTTGGAGAGGGTTCCCTTCTTAAAGAAGCAGTTCTTC.

This clone was seen a handful of times. The V and J genes are TRBV7-3 and TRBJ2-1, with TRBD1 identical over 7 bases. The CDR3 runs 15 residues. Looked up from germline, CDR1 is SGHTA and CDR2 is FQGTGA. Unmatched junction bases numbered 6, after V lost 1 base and J lost 6 bases. CDR3 residues: CASSLIGPGGNEQFF. CDR3 nucleotide sequence: TGTGCCAGCAGCTTAATCGGTCCAGGGGGCAATGAGCAGTTCTTC.

CDR3 region: CASGSNYEQYF. CDR3 DNA: TGTGCCAGCGGCTCCAATTACGAGCAGTACTTC. The chain has TRBV5-4 and TRBJ2-7, with unresolved D. Trimming left V 7 bases short and J 4 bases short, with 9 bases between. The germline CDR1 and CDR2 sequences are SGHNT and YYREEE (reference sequence). CDR3 length equals 11 residues.

The gene calls are TRBV4-2 and TRBJ2-1; 11 nucleotides align to TRBD2. The CDR3 has 16 amino acids. The V segment lost 1 base and the J segment 7 bases; nucleotides outside the gene matches: 6. Germline V gives CDR1 LGHNA, CDR2 YNFKEQ. CDR3 DNA: TGTGCCAGCAGCCAAGCTTTTAGCGGGAGGGTAAATGAGCAGTTCTTC. Translating it yields CASSQAFSGRVNEQFF.

The chain has TRBV7-3 and TRBJ2-7, with D tentatively TRBD2 (6 bases). Between the trimmed V and J ends, which lost 4 bases and 3 bases, there was a span of 25 bases. This CDR3 has 18 amino acids. Germline CDR1 reads SGHTA; CDR2 reads FQGTGA. CDR3 sequence (DNA): TGTGCCAGCAGCTGGATTTTGACTAGTCCCAACTGGTTCTACGAGCAGTACTTC. Translating gives CASSWILTSPNWFYEQYF.

This chain uses TRBV9 with TRBJ2-7; TRBD1 matches at 11 bases. The CDR3 totals 16 residues. Germline CDR1 reads SGDLS; CDR2 reads YYNGEE. Unmatched junction bases numbered 12, after V lost 6 bases and J lost 4 bases. The DNA of the CDR3 is TGTGCCAGCACCCTAGGGGACGGGACAGGGGGATACGAGCAGTACTTC. Residues: CASTLGDGTGGYEQYF.

The chain employs TRBV4-2 and TRBJ2-5; weak D call: TRBD2 (6 bases). The CDR3 spans 15 residues. Trimming cost V 0 bases and J 5 bases, with 13 bases left between them. In germline, CDR1 is LGHNA, CDR2 YNFKEQ. The CDR3: CASSQEGTPVETQYF. The CDR3 nucleotides are TGTGCCAGCAGCCAAGAAGGGACTCCTGTGGAGACCCAGTACTTC.

This clone occurred once. The CDR3 DNA reads as TGTGCCAGCAGCCACCTCGGACAGCCCCGCGTGAGGACCGGGGAGCTGTTTTTT. It yields the protein CASSHLGQPRVRTGELFF. The chain joins TRBV11-2 to TRBJ2-2, with a tentative D call TRBD1 (6 bases). Germline V gene lookup returns CDR1 SGHAT and CDR2 FQNNGV. The CDR3 spans 18 residues. V dropped 5 bases and J dropped 5 bases, with 24 bases sitting between them.

The rearrangement links TRBV6-5 to TRBJ1-4; tentatively, D is TRBD1 (5 bases). CDR3 size: 14 residues. Trimming took 5 bases from V and 3 from J, leaving 10 bases between them. Germline V gene lookup returns CDR1 MNHEY and CDR2 SVGAGI. In nucleotides, the CDR3 is TGTGCCAGCAGTACTCGACAGCCTAATGAAAAACTGTTTTTT. Residues: CASSTRQPNEKLFF.

V gene TRBV7-2 combines with J gene TRBJ1-3; maybe TRBD1 (6 bases). This CDR3 contains 16 residues. In germline, CDR1 is SGHTA, CDR2 FQGNSA. Trimming stripped 5 bases from V and 0 bases from J, with 14 bases between. The CDR3 sequence is CASSAGQPSSGNTIYF. In DNA, the CDR3 is TGTGCCAGCAGCGCTGGACAGCCGAGCTCTGGAAACACCATATATTTT.

The V call is TRBV7-6, the J call TRBJ2-3; tentatively, D is TRBD2 (6 bases). CDR3 length: 16 residues. CDR1 and CDR2 (germline): SGHVS, FNYEAQ. Trimming removed 4 bases from V and 0 bases from J, with 14 bases in between. The CDR3 DNA reads as TGTGCCAGCAGCTGGGCTGGCGGGGTTAGCACAGATACGCAGTATTTT. This translates into CASSWAGGVSTDTQYF.

This chain joins TRBV30 and TRBJ1-4; D is perhaps TRBD1 (6 bases). The CDR3 loop spans 14 amino acids. Germline V CDR1 and CDR2: GTSNPN, SVGIG (reference sequence). Trimming took 2 bases from V and 8 from J, leaving 15 bases between them. CDR3 region: CAWSTGGGGEKLFF. The CDR3 DNA reads as TGTGCCTGGAGTACGGGCGGTGGGGGCGAAAAACTGTTTTTT.

The rearrangement uses TRBV5-1 and TRBJ1-3; TRBD1 aligns across 8 bases. This CDR3 is 17 amino acids long. With V trimmed by 0 bases and J by 3 bases, 8 bases remained unmatched. CDR1 and CDR2 from the germline V gene are SGHRS and YFSETQ. In DNA form, the CDR3 reads TGCGCCAGCAGCTTGGGCCTCGGACAGGGAGGTGGAAACACCATATATTTT. This translates into CASSLGLGQGGGNTIYF.

This chain links TRBV28 with TRBJ2-3; 10 bases fit TRBD2. This CDR3 region has 17 residues. CDR1 is MDHEN, CDR2 SYDVKM, per germline. V gave up 7 bases and J gave up 0 bases; unmatched junction bases: 10. CDR3 coding DNA: TGTGCCAGCATGGGTACAAGCGGGAGGGAGAGCACAGATACGCAGTATTTT. Protein product: CASMGTSGRESTDTQYF.

This rearrangement joins TRBV29-1 to TRBJ1-2, with D unresolved. V lost 4 bases and J 5 bases, leaving 17 bases between the germline ends. The CDR3 is 14 amino acids. CDR1 is SQVTM, CDR2 ANQGSEA, per germline. The CDR3 protein is CSVGNRGLPYGYTF. The CDR3 nucleotides read TGCAGCGTTGGGAACCGGGGTCTCCCTTATGGCTACACCTTC.

The V and J genes are TRBV2 and TRBJ1-4, with D possibly being TRBD1 (6 bases). Trimming stripped 8 bases from V and 8 bases from J, with 9 bases between. The CDR3 has 11 residues. From germline, CDR1 is SNHLY and CDR2 FYNNEI. The CDR3 DNA follows: TGTGCCAGCGGCGGGGGCGAAAAACTGTTTTTT. Translated: CASGGGEKLFF.

This chain links TRBV27 with TRBJ2-7; D is unclear. CDR1 and CDR2 (germline): MNHEY, SMNVEV (reference sequence). This CDR3 contains 14 residues. Deletions cut 2 bases from V and 3 bases from J, with 11 bases between. CDR3 sequence (DNA): TGTGCCAGCAGTTTACGTGGCCATCTCTACGAGCAGTACTTC. This encodes CASSLRGHLYEQYF.

The V and J genes are TRBV5-6 and TRBJ2-2, with D unresolved. Germline assignment: CDR1 SGHDT and CDR2 YYEEEE. The CDR3 sequence is 15 residues long. Deletions cut 1 base from V and 7 bases from J, with 14 bases between. CDR3 sequence: CASSLPPGQIGELFF. DNA for the CDR3: TGTGCCAGCAGCTTGCCGCCTGGTCAGATCGGGGAGCTGTTTTTT.